A selection of T cell receptor beta chains follows, all from one sample in a study of blood T cells in healthy people across ages. TCRdb itself ran the 5' RACE reads through MiXCR, one entry per CDR3 protein. Among some 1.7 million distinct CDR3 sequences listed, over 25% were seen once. Sequencing was carried out using blood. The receptors were gathered from a woman aged 25 to 39 in good health. The CDR3 runs from the conserved cysteine through the conserved F or W. Only part of the rows carry a size: once, few, many, or a class if the clone is expanded.

v_gene: TRBV20-1
len: 12
abundance: many
CDR3aa: CSAPRGPRRQYF

v_gene: TRBV12-3/TRBV12-4
len: 16
abundance: NA
CDR3aa: CASSLGQGVLYNEQFF

v_gene: TRBV29-1
len: 14
abundance: many
CDR3aa: CSVDATSGYNEQFF

v_gene: TRBV29-1
len: 13
abundance: few
CDR3aa: CSVEQSGTDTQYF

v_gene: TRBV9
len: 17
abundance: once
CDR3aa: CASSSGLAGEVRETQYF

v_gene: TRBV18
len: 13
abundance: few
CDR3aa: CASSPVFIDTQYF

v_gene: TRBV4-1
len: 16
abundance: few
CDR3aa: CASSYGTQGSNQPQHF

v_gene: TRBV5-6
len: 17
abundance: few
CDR3aa: CASSLGVGGELTYEQYF

v_gene: TRBV9
len: 17
abundance: NA
CDR3aa: CASSVALRGADTGELFF

v_gene: TRBV5-1
len: 14
abundance: many
CDR3aa: CASSSRDSQETQYF

v_gene: TRBV7-2
len: 15
abundance: many
CDR3aa: CASSFGLADYNEQFF

v_gene: TRBV2
len: 15
abundance: NA
CDR3aa: CASRSRDSPNQPQHF

v_gene: TRBV5-1
len: 13
abundance: NA
CDR3aa: CASSPEPAEEQFF

v_gene: TRBV30
len: 13
abundance: NA
CDR3aa: CAWPDRGYTEQYF

v_gene: TRBV10-3
len: 13
abundance: many
CDR3aa: CAISANERGEQFF

v_gene: TRBV6-2/TRBV6-3
len: 13
abundance: few
CDR3aa: CASTRLDTDEQYF

v_gene: TRBV12-3/TRBV12-4
len: 14
abundance: many
CDR3aa: CASSLNRDSYEQYF

v_gene: TRBV7-6
len: 15
abundance: NA
CDR3aa: CASSLVPGLNQPQHF

v_gene: TRBV24-1
len: 13
abundance: NA
CDR3aa: CATSDTNDYGYTF

v_gene: TRBV6-2/TRBV6-3
len: 12
abundance: few
CDR3aa: CASSWGGSEAFF

v_gene: TRBV6-2/TRBV6-3
len: 16
abundance: NA
CDR3aa: CASTPRRSGRRETQYF

v_gene: TRBV7-2
len: 16
abundance: NA
CDR3aa: CASSPHLGGRSDEQFF

v_gene: TRBV29-1
len: 14
abundance: NA
CDR3aa: CSAKGRGRQETRYF

v_gene: TRBV20-1
len: 16
abundance: NA
CDR3aa: CSAREGLAGFTDTQYF

v_gene: TRBV5-6
len: 14
abundance: NA
CDR3aa: CASSLRQGVPGGTF

v_gene: TRBV7-9
len: 16
abundance: NA
CDR3aa: CASSFTFGTGYHEQYF

v_gene: TRBV12-3/TRBV12-4
len: 12
abundance: few
CDR3aa: CASSSPTSTQYF

v_gene: TRBV9
len: 14
abundance: many
CDR3aa: CASNSGIFTDTQYF

v_gene: TRBV30
len: 13
abundance: NA
CDR3aa: CAGGRVGNTEAFF

v_gene: TRBV7-2
len: 17
abundance: NA
CDR3aa: CASSQGTSGGPQETQFF

v_gene: TRBV5-1
len: 13
abundance: NA
CDR3aa: CASSLAGGTTQYF

v_gene: TRBV2
len: 13
abundance: NA
CDR3aa: CASGAEAYQPQHF

v_gene: TRBV29-1
len: 13
abundance: many
CDR3aa: CSVEVGRGLEQYF

v_gene: TRBV29-1
len: 12
abundance: NA
CDR3aa: CSGALSNHPQHF

v_gene: TRBV25-1
len: 14
abundance: many
CDR3aa: CASSESPTIYEQYF

v_gene: TRBV4-3
len: 15
abundance: NA
CDR3aa: CASGPDRGMTDTQYF

v_gene: TRBV20-1
len: 15
abundance: NA
CDR3aa: CSARDSGGVNYGYTF

v_gene: TRBV12-3/TRBV12-4
len: 17
abundance: NA
CDR3aa: CASSPTVRDPSYNELFF

v_gene: TRBV6-1
len: 15
abundance: many
CDR3aa: CASSETSGGPDTQYF

v_gene: TRBV7-2
len: 14
abundance: many
CDR3aa: CASRGGLAGLEQYF

v_gene: TRBV7-2
len: 15
abundance: many
CDR3aa: CASSVSRHEAYEQYF

v_gene: TRBV2
len: 14
abundance: NA
CDR3aa: CASNQDGVNYGYTF

v_gene: TRBV28
len: 16
abundance: many
CDR3aa: CASTGTGTGAYNEQFF

v_gene: TRBV6-6
len: 18
abundance: NA
CDR3aa: CASSYLAGSPTYTDTQYF

v_gene: TRBV6-6
len: 12
abundance: few
CDR3aa: CAGGGGYGEQFF

v_gene: TRBV29-1
len: 12
abundance: many
CDR3aa: CSVVNRVYGYTF

v_gene: TRBV12-3/TRBV12-4
len: 13
abundance: NA
CDR3aa: CASSPDWDGEAFF

v_gene: TRBV5-1
len: 15
abundance: few
CDR3aa: CASSFWASGGNEQFF

v_gene: TRBV12-3/TRBV12-4
len: 14
abundance: NA
CDR3aa: CASSLRVATDTQYF

v_gene: TRBV4-2
len: 15
abundance: NA
CDR3aa: CASSQVEAGVNTQYF